The present T cell receptor (beta chain) was sequenced within a study of blood T cell dynamics during melanoma immunotherapy. Germline V gene lookup returns CDR1 SGHKS and CDR2 YYEKEE (reference sequence). With 1 base clipped from V and 3 bases from J, the junction kept 4 bases outside the gene matches. The CDR3 is made up of 14 amino acids. Only in-frame clones appear in the TCRdb table, and some are missing; sequencing was by immunoSEQ multiplex PCR. The table shows around 20,000 clones, with roughly 86% occurring only once. Time point meaning: pre-treatment baseline. Patients with prior systemic cancer treatment, concomitant immunosuppressants, or other active malignancies were excluded.

Source: blood, taken from a patient treated with checkpoint blockade. V usage is TRBV5-5 and J usage is TRBJ2-7; TRBD1 agrees at 7 bases. The sequence came from a human donor with melanoma. CDR3 in amino acids: CASSLRQGFYEQYF. CDR3 coding DNA: TGTGCCAGCAGCTTGAGACAGGGTTTCTACGAGCAGTACTTC.